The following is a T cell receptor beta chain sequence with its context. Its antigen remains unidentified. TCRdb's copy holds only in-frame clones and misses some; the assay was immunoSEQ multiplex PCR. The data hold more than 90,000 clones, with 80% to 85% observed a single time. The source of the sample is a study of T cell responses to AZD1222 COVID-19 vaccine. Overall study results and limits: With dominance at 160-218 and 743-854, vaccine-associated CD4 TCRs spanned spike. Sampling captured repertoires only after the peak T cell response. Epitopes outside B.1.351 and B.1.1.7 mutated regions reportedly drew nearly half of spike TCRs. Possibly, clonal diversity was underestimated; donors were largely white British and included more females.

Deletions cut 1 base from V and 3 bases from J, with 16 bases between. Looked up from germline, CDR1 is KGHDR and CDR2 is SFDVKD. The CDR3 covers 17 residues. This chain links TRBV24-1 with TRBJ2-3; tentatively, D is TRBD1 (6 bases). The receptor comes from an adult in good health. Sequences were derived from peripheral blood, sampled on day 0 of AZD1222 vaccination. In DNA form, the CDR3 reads TGTGCCACCAGTGATTTCTTCAAGGGGGATCGGACAGATACGCAGTATTTT. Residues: CATSDFFKGDRTDTQYF.